This TCR beta chain was recorded in a study of T cells in Graves' hyperthyroidism and ophthalmopathy (dated by TCRdb to about 2019). Study-level background: Peripheral blood samples were taken at the time of initial diagnosis, prior to any treatment. Whether ophthalmopathy could be predicted prospectively was tested in an independent validation cohort made up of under 20 hyperthyroidism patients plus 17 patients who later progressed to ophthalmopathy. To identify distinguishing TCR V-J signatures, a discovery cohort of around 100 patients was used, comprising 43 with Graves' ophthalmopathy and under 60 with stable Graves' hyperthyroidism. The paper reports TCR Vbeta CDR3 sequencing of 140 or so peripheral blood samples: approximately 41 ophthalmopathy, around 80 hyperthyroidism and around 17 progressor patients. For training and testing, the 95 to 100 patients in the discovery cohort were randomly divided in a 7:3 ratio. In several Graves' hyperthyroidism patients, the study also compared T-cell repertoires from thyroid tissue with T-cell repertoires from blood. After sampling, hyperthyroidism patients received methimazole starting at 30 mg daily, and ophthalmopathy patients received high-dose intravenous methylprednisolone. General conclusions and limits of the study: In validation, progression to ophthalmopathy was predicted by the model with about 70% sensitivity and 72% to 85% specificity, a median of about 6.4 months before onset. Most expanded thyroid clonotypes (frequency above 0.001) were also found in blood, which suggests that blood repertoires may mirror thyroid immune responses. Sample size was not statistically predetermined, and investigators were not blinded to group allocation. Ophthalmopathy was separated from stable hyperthyroidism by a 13 V-J signature model, with roughly 88% sensitivity and about 81% specificity obtained in cross-validation and 80%/75% obtained in testing.

Stable Graves' hyperthyroidism was defined as no progression to ophthalmopathy during 18 months of follow-up. Hyperthyroidism patients were aged 18 to 65 years and newly diagnosed, with disease duration of less than 2 months. The study excluded patients with uncontrolled infections, other autoimmune diseases, pregnancy or lactation. Diagnoses were based on clinical symptoms, serum thyroxine and TRAb, thyroid ultrasound and orbital computed tomography. Ficoll-Paque density gradient centrifugation was used to isolate PBMCs from 8 to 10 ml of fresh peripheral blood. Trizol reagent was used to extract total RNA, and RNA quality was then checked on an Agilent 2100 Bioanalyzer. The TCR beta CDR3 regions were amplified from RNA transcripts. A first-round RT-PCR of the TCR CDR3 used the HTBI primer set with the Qiagen OneStep RT-PCR kit. Libraries were constructed in a second round of multiplex PCR, after which size selection and purification were performed. Sequencing of the libraries was done on an Illumina HiSeq2000 using paired-end 100 bp reads. The original pipeline was this. SOAPnuke was used to process the raw data, with reads discarded if the reads contained adapters or uncalled bases, had a mean Phred below 15, or lacked an exact constant-primer or identifier match. High-quality paired reads were merged using COPE v1.2.5, and each unique nucleotide sequence was defined as a clonotype. Clonotypes were aligned to IMGT TRBV, TRBD and TRBJ reference segments using MiTCR v1.1. The analysis included only V-J combinations with a frequency above 0.0001, which together covered 99% to 99.2% of the repertoires. The TCS score was defined as F50 (clonal expansion) divided by E x V (chaos), with BLOSUM62-based TCRdist calculated between CDR3 peptides within each V-J. Welch's t-statistics and random forest reduced several hundred V-J features to under 15, which were used in a naive Bayes classifier (R e1071). Thyroid-blood repertoire similarity was quantified with the Morisita-Horn index. TCRdb's own reprocessing of the public reads used fastp at Q25 and MiXCR and kept productive beta chains. Entries that share a CDR3 protein sequence are merged under the most common genes and DNA. The V and J calls and clone size are TCRdb's, not the authors'. The sample contains around 720,000 distinct CDR3 sequences, approximately 40% of them found a single time. The ten largest account for around 30% of the sample.

CDR1 and CDR2 are drawn from the germline V gene (reference sequence): DFQATT, SNEGSKA. There are 14 amino acids in the CDR3, from cysteine to phenylalanine inclusive. Only the CDR3 DNA stays, 42 bases, in frame from base 1. Deletion took 6 bases off V and 1 base off J, with a span of 15 bases between the germline ends. On this clonotype: Its antigen specificity is not known. Base quality data are lacking; no much larger clone is found one base away.

The chain couples TRBV20-1 to TRBJ1-1, with no confident D gene call. The origin of this receptor is a woman aged 40-49 years with Graves' hyperthyroidism. The sequencing sample was made of blood. At the DNA level, the sequence is TGCAGTGCCCTCCGGGTAGGCCCGAACACTGAAGCTTTCTTT. Protein translation: CSALRVGPNTEAFF.